The rows below give T cell receptor beta chains drawn from one sample of a study of radiation and T cells in renal cell carcinoma. The assay was immunoSEQ multiplex PCR, and TCRdb's table has in-frame clones only and misses some. The sample lists some 70,000 clones, 82% occurring once. The sequences come from blood, collected from a patient whose treatment included radiotherapy and nephrectomy. These TCRs come from a man aged 55 to 69 with renal cell carcinoma. The CDR3 runs from the conserved cysteine through the conserved F or W. D genes are given only for firm matches. Clone size appears in some rows only: once, few, many, or a class for an expanded clone.

d_call,j_call,v_call,clone_size,cdr3_nt,cdr3_aa
TRBD2,TRBJ2-7,TRBV11-2,NA,TGTGCCAGCAGCTTTAGAGGGAAGAGGCCTAGCGGGAGGCCCAACGAGCAGTACTTC,CASSFRGKRPSGRPNEQYF
NA,TRBJ1-2,TRBV27,NA,TGTGCCAGCAGTTTATCGTGGCGCGGCAACTATGGCTACACCTTC,CASSLSWRGNYGYTF
NA,TRBJ1-3,TRBV27,NA,TGTGCCAGCAGTTTATGGGGTGGCTTCGGTAACACCATATATTTT,CASSLWGGFGNTIYF
NA,TRBJ2-6,TRBV13,NA,TGTGCCAGCAGCTTGTCACGAACCACTGGGGCCAACGTCCTGACTTTC,CASSLSRTTGANVLTF
NA,TRBJ2-2,TRBV6-5,NA,TGTGCCAGCAGTCGGGTTCCTGACGGGGAGCTGTTTTTT,CASSRVPDGELFF
NA,TRBJ2-5,TRBV19,few,TGTGCCAGTAGTCCTTCGTTACAAGAGACCCAGTACTTC,CASSPSLQETQYF
TRBD1,TRBJ2-5,TRBV25-1,NA,TGTGCCAGCAGTGATCCCCAGGGGGCCCAAGAGACCCAGTACTTC,CASSDPQGAQETQYF
TRBD2,TRBJ2-2,TRBV4-1,few,TGCGCCAGCAGCCAAGGGAGCGGCGGGAGCGCGAACACCGGGGAGCTGTTTTTT,CASSQGSGGSANTGELFF
TRBD2,TRBJ2-2,TRBV6-1,NA,TGTGCCAGCCGTGGGGGGGGAGGCCCCACCGGGGAGCTGTTTTTT,CASRGGGGPTGELFF
TRBD2,TRBJ2-3,TRBV6-1,NA,TGTGCCAGCAGTGAAGCGCTAGCGGGAGGGTCAGATACGCAGTATTTT,CASSEALAGGSDTQYF
NA,TRBJ1-2,TRBV21-1,few,TGTGCCAGCAGCAAAGTCCTACGGGGGTCCGGCTATGGCTACACCTTC,CASSKVLRGSGYGYTF
NA,TRBJ2-7,TRBV5-6,NA,TGTGCCAGCAGCTTGGGGACGACAGTTAAATCTTCCTACGAGCAGTACTTC,CASSLGTTVKSSYEQYF
TRBD1,TRBJ2-5,TRBV19,many,TGTGCCAGTAGTATGTTGGGACAGGGTTCATCCCAGTACTTC,CASSMLGQGSSQYF
NA,TRBJ2-5,TRBV4-2,NA,TGTGCCAGCAGCCCTAATCACAGGGTAGGGGAGACCCAGTACTTC,CASSPNHRVGETQYF
NA,TRBJ2-7,TRBV5-6,NA,TGTGCCAGCAGCTTGACCGGGACGGTCCTTTACGAGCAGTACTTC,CASSLTGTVLYEQYF
TRBD1,TRBJ1-1,TRBV27,NA,TGTGCCAGCGCCAGACAGGGGGCGAGGACTGAAGCTTTCTTT,CASARQGARTEAFF
TRBD1,TRBJ2-1,TRBV14,few,TGTGCCAGCAGCCAAGCAGGACAGGGGAGGGGATTGCAGTTCTTC,CASSQAGQGRGLQFF
TRBD1,TRBJ1-2,TRBV7-8,once,TGTGCCAGCAGCCCAGCCACGAGGGGGCTATACTATGGCTACACCTTC,CASSPATRGLYYGYTF
NA,TRBJ1-5,TRBV19,NA,TGTGCCAGCAGTTACGGGCAGACTAGCAATCAGCCCCAGCATTTT,CASSYGQTSNQPQHF
NA,TRBJ1-4,TRBV19,NA,TGTGCCAGTTCGGGGGGAGCAACTAATGAAAAACTGTTTTTT,CASSGGATNEKLFF
NA,TRBJ2-3,TRBV7-9,NA,TGTGCCAGCAGCTCCCCCCCAGATACGCAGTATTTT,CASSSPPDTQYF
NA,TRBJ2-1,TRBV9,NA,TGTGCCAGCGGACCAACTAGCTTTCCGTCCTACAATGAGCAGTTCTTC,CASGPTSFPSYNEQFF
NA,TRBJ1-1,TRBV19,NA,TGTGCCAGTAGTTCCCTCCAGGACCGGACTGAAGCTTTCTTT,CASSSLQDRTEAFF